The T cell receptor beta chain under discussion was sequenced for a study of regulatory T cells in long-lasting Graves disease. Points from the study as a whole: The number of shared public clonotypes was higher in persistent patients (roughly 2,800) than new patients (966). Favored gene segments in persistent disease were TRBV28, TRBJ1-2 and TRBJ2-5. The analysis examined peripheral blood only and excluded thyroid tissue.

Combining iRepertoire HTBI primers with Arm-PCR of CDR3 regions, the authors built TCR beta libraries. TCRdb redid the calling of the multiplex PCR reads with MiXCR, one entry per CDR3 protein. Of 300,000 to 350,000 distinct CDR3 sequences in the sample, about 20% were seen once. Remarks on this clonotype: The antigen is undetermined.

Time point of the sample: persistent/refractory GD, antithyroid drugs over 5 years with positive TRAb. PBMCs provided the RNA from which the TCR library was made. CDR1 MNHNS and CDR2 SASEGT come from the germline V gene. The CDR3 loop spans 15 amino acids. The ends lost 7 bases at V and 4 bases at J; junction bases unmatched: 9. The chain is built from TRBV6-1 and TRBJ2-3; 9 bases align to TRBD1. The specimen comprised peripheral blood mononuclear cells (PBMCs), sampled when the disease was refractory, from a patient treated with antithyroid drugs. The clonotype originates from a female donor with Graves disease. CDR3: CASTHGDRVADTQYF. The CDR3 region has the DNA TGTGCCAGCACCCATGGGGACAGGGTCGCAGATACGCAGTATTTT.